A selection of T cell receptor beta chains follows, all from one sample in a study of blood T cells in healthy people across ages. TCRdb processed the 5' RACE reads anew with MiXCR; each CDR3 protein has one entry. The sample shows 1.4 million to 1.5 million distinct CDR3 sequences, about 40% of them seen only once. Sequenced input: blood. The receptors here all came from a woman aged 18-29 years in good health. CDR3s include the opening cysteine and the closing phenylalanine or tryptophan. Each record gives: J gene, D gene, V gene, clone size, CDR3 DNA, CDR3 protein. A D gene is named only where the DNA matches it firmly. Rows give clone size only sometimes, using once, few, many, or a class for an expanded clone.

J gene: TRBJ1-5; D gene: TRBD1; V gene: TRBV27; clone size: NA; CDR3 DNA: TGTGCCAGCAGTCAAAGCGGGACAGGGGGCACTAGGGCAGGTCAGCCCCAGCATTTT; CDR3 protein: CASSQSGTGGTRAGQPQHF
J gene: TRBJ1-4; D gene: NA; V gene: TRBV25-1; clone size: NA; CDR3 DNA: TGTGCCAGCAGCCCTAGGGACGGTTATAATGAAAAACTGTTTTTT; CDR3 protein: CASSPRDGYNEKLFF
J gene: TRBJ2-7; D gene: NA; V gene: TRBV9; clone size: many; CDR3 DNA: TGTGCCAGCAGTGCCGTAAGTTATACAGGCGAGCAGTACTTC; CDR3 protein: CASSAVSYTGEQYF
J gene: TRBJ2-5; D gene: NA; V gene: TRBV4-2; clone size: NA; CDR3 DNA: TGTGCCAGCAGGGGGGCATATACCGGGGACCAAGAGACCCAGTACTTC; CDR3 protein: CASRGAYTGDQETQYF
J gene: TRBJ2-5; D gene: NA; V gene: TRBV6-1; clone size: NA; CDR3 DNA: TGTGCCAGCTATTTGCTCCCGGGACTCAGGGGAGAGACCCAGTACTTC; CDR3 protein: CASYLLPGLRGETQYF
J gene: TRBJ2-1; D gene: TRBD2; V gene: TRBV6-6; clone size: few; CDR3 DNA: TGTGCCAGCAGTTACACTAGCGGGAGTGTGGATGAGCAGTTCTTC; CDR3 protein: CASSYTSGSVDEQFF
J gene: TRBJ2-4; D gene: TRBD1; V gene: TRBV5-1; clone size: NA; CDR3 DNA: TGCGCCAGCAGCTTAGGACAGGGGGGCATTCAGTACTTC; CDR3 protein: CASSLGQGGIQYF
J gene: TRBJ2-1; D gene: TRBD1; V gene: TRBV5-1; clone size: NA; CDR3 DNA: TGCGCCAGCAGCCCAGACAGGGGAAGGGTATCCTACAATGAGCAGTTCTTC; CDR3 protein: CASSPDRGRVSYNEQFF
J gene: TRBJ2-1; D gene: TRBD2; V gene: TRBV3-1; clone size: few; CDR3 DNA: TGTGCCAGCAGCCAAGAAGGCGGGACTAGCGGGAGAGGAACCTACAATGAGCAGTTCTTC; CDR3 protein: CASSQEGGTSGRGTYNEQFF
J gene: TRBJ1-2; D gene: NA; V gene: TRBV10-3; clone size: NA; CDR3 DNA: TGTGCCGTCCAGAGGGGGACGCTGGGGTATGGCTACACCTTC; CDR3 protein: CAVQRGTLGYGYTF
J gene: TRBJ2-2; D gene: NA; V gene: TRBV12-3/TRBV12-4; clone size: NA; CDR3 DNA: TGTGCCAGCAGTTTTACCTCGGGCGGGGAGCTGTTTTTT; CDR3 protein: CASSFTSGGELFF
J gene: TRBJ1-5; D gene: NA; V gene: TRBV3-1; clone size: NA; CDR3 DNA: TGTGCCAGCAGCCCCCAAGACCGCAATCAGCCCCAGCATTTT; CDR3 protein: CASSPQDRNQPQHF
J gene: TRBJ2-3; D gene: TRBD1; V gene: TRBV10-3; clone size: few; CDR3 DNA: TGTGCCATTAGACGACAGGGGTCACCAGATACGCAGTATTTT; CDR3 protein: CAIRRQGSPDTQYF
J gene: TRBJ2-3; D gene: TRBD2; V gene: TRBV5-6; clone size: NA; CDR3 DNA: TGTGCCAGCAGCCCTGCGGGAGGGGAGGGGACAGATACGCAGTATTTT; CDR3 protein: CASSPAGGEGTDTQYF
J gene: TRBJ2-3; D gene: NA; V gene: TRBV29-1; clone size: NA; CDR3 DNA: TGCAGCGTTGAAGATGGGGGGACAAGCACAGATACGCAGTATTTT; CDR3 protein: CSVEDGGTSTDTQYF
J gene: TRBJ2-6; D gene: NA; V gene: TRBV18; clone size: NA; CDR3 DNA: TGTGCCAGCTCACCAGGGGGGTATGCCTCTGGGGCCAACGTCCTGACTTTC; CDR3 protein: CASSPGGYASGANVLTF
J gene: TRBJ1-6; D gene: NA; V gene: TRBV7-2; clone size: NA; CDR3 DNA: TGTGCCAGCAGCTCGACTACCATAACACAGGGTGCCCTCCACTTT; CDR3 protein: CASSSTTITQGALHF
J gene: TRBJ2-3; D gene: TRBD1; V gene: TRBV3-1; clone size: NA; CDR3 DNA: TGTGCCAGCAGTTCAATTCCGGGACAGGGGACTTACACAGATACGCAGTATTTT; CDR3 protein: CASSSIPGQGTYTDTQYF